Listed here are 26 T cell receptor beta chains from one sample, sequenced in a study of CD8 T cells in Susac syndrome. Reverse transcription of about 0.45 to 1 ug RNA used random hexamers. TCRdb fed the immunoSEQ multiplex PCR reads into MiXCR, producing one record per CDR3 protein. This sample has around 200,000 distinct CDR3 sequences, with about 94% found just once. Sequences were obtained from CD4+ T cells from PBMCs. These receptors all come from a human donor with Susac syndrome.

V and J are TRBV20-1 and TRBJ2-1; possibly TRBD2 for D (5 bases). The germline V and J ends were trimmed by 3 bases and 6 bases, with 12 bases remaining between them. Germline V lookup: CDR1 DFQATT, CDR2 SNEGSKA (reference sequence). The length of the CDR3 is 13 residues. CDR3 nucleotides: TGCAGTGCTAGGGACTCTGCGGTCAATGAGCAGTTCTTC. Its translation: CSARDSAVNEQFF.

The chain combines TRBV12-3 or TRBV12-4 with TRBJ1-5; D is uncertain. Between the trimmed V and J ends, which lost 7 bases and 3 bases, there was a span of 10 bases. CDR3 length: 13 amino acids. In DNA, the CDR3 is TGTGCCAGCACCCTAGGACCCAATCAGCCCCAGCATTTT. Translated, it gives CASTLGPNQPQHF.

This clonotype has a single count. The rearrangement links TRBV19 to TRBJ1-2, with 10 positions matching TRBD1. Trimming took 6 bases from V and 3 from J; bases not matched to a gene: 4. This CDR3 has 14 residues. CDR1 is LNHDA and CDR2 is SQIVND in the germline V gene (reference sequence). The CDR3 loop reads CASRTGGSDYGYTF. The CDR3 bases are TGTGCCAGTAGGACAGGGGGCTCGGACTATGGCTACACCTTC.

The rearrangement uses TRBV3-1 and TRBJ2-5, with 9 positions matching TRBD1. Germline CDR1 and CDR2: LGHDT and YNNKEL (reference sequence). V was clipped by 0 bases and J by 7 bases; unmatched bases: 9. CDR3 length: 16 amino acids. The CDR3 DNA reads TGTGCCAGCAGCCAAGAATTACAGGGGGCGCGCGGGACCCAGTACTTC. Its translation is CASSQELQGARGTQYF.

This clonotype was counted a single time. The rearrangement joins TRBV6-2 or TRBV6-3 to TRBJ2-7, with no clear D. The CDR3 has 14 amino acids. CDR1 MNHEY and CDR2 SVGEGT come from the germline V gene. Trimming removed 0 bases from V and 3 bases from J, with 9 bases in between. CDR3 bases: TGTGCCAGCAGTTACTCCTCAGCAGACTACGAGCAGTACTTC. Its translation is CASSYSSADYEQYF.

This chain uses TRBV30 with TRBJ1-1, with D tentatively TRBD1 (5 bases). V was shortened by 0 bases and J by 0 bases, with 11 bases between the two germline ends. CDR1 is GTSNPN and CDR2 is SVGIG in the germline V gene (reference sequence). This CDR3 has 15 residues. CDR3 region: CAWSVLGRMNTEAFF. CDR3 sequence (DNA): TGTGCCTGGAGTGTACTGGGACGGATGAACACTGAAGCTTTCTTT.

The V gene is TRBV3-1, the J gene TRBJ1-2; TRBD1 aligns across 12 bases. The ends lost 5 bases at V and 8 bases at J; junction bases unmatched: 9. Germline CDR1 and CDR2: LGHDT and YNNKEL (reference sequence). The CDR3 contains 15 residues. CDR3 sequence reads: CASSTPGTGGGGYTF. CDR3 DNA: TGTGCCAGCAGCACCCCCGGGACAGGGGGCGGCGGCTACACCTTC.

This chain connects TRBV6-5 to TRBJ2-5; TRBD1 agrees at 7 bases. The CDR3 has 15 residues. Per germline, CDR1 MNHEY and CDR2 SVGAGI. Germline trimming cut 6 bases from V and 7 bases from J; bases unmatched to any gene: 14. The CDR3 spells CASRTGTDVTRTQYF. The CDR3 coding sequence is TGTGCCAGCAGGACCGGGACAGATGTTACACGGACCCAGTACTTC.

V is TRBV30 and J is TRBJ1-1; no clear D gene. Germline V gene data show CDR1 as GTSNPN and CDR2 as SVGIG (reference sequence). The CDR3 runs to 14 residues. V was clipped by 0 bases and J by 5 bases, with 13 bases between them. In nucleotides, the CDR3 is TGTGCCTGGAGTGTAAGGGCAAGTGGGACTGAAGCTTTCTTT. Translated: CAWSVRASGTEAFF.

This clonotype was recorded a few times. The chain recombines TRBV6-1 with TRBJ1-5, with 7 bases aligning to TRBD1. There are 13 residues in the CDR3. Germline trimming cut 5 bases from V and 6 bases from J; bases unmatched to any gene: 4. Germline CDR1 and CDR2: MNHNS and SASEGT. CDR3 in DNA: TGTGCCAGCAGTCAGGACAGGAGTCAGCCCCAGCATTTT. Translating it yields CASSQDRSQPQHF.

This chain joins TRBV15 and TRBJ2-5; 14 bases match TRBD2. After removal of 3 bases from V and 5 bases from J, the junction contained 5 bases not matched to a gene. Germline CDR1 reads LNHNV; CDR2 reads YYDKDF (reference sequence). The CDR3 covers 16 residues. The CDR3 sequence is CATSSQTSGGAETQYF. The CDR3, as DNA: TGTGCCACCAGCAGCCAGACTAGCGGGGGGGCGGAGACCCAGTACTTC. Based on the CDR3 plus reference TRBV15 and TRBJ2-5, the full variable domain is DAMVIQNPRYQVTQFGKPVTLSCSQTLNHNVMYWYQQKSSQAPKLLFHYYDKDFNNEADTPDNFQSRRPNTSFCFLDIRSPGLGDTAMYLCATSSQTSGGAETQYFGPGTRLLVL.

This sequence joins TRBV2 and TRBJ2-2, with 7 bases identical to TRBD1. V trimming: 3 bases; J trimming: 4 bases; junction bases outside the gene matches: 8. Germline assignment: CDR1 SNHLY and CDR2 FYNNEI. CDR3 length equals 16 residues. CDR3 loop: CASSERGGQATGELFF. The CDR3 DNA follows: TGTGCCAGCAGTGAGCGAGGGGGCCAAGCCACCGGGGAGCTGTTTTTT. Based on the CDR3 plus reference TRBV2 and TRBJ2-2, the full variable domain is EPEVTQTPSHQVTQMGQEVILRCVPISNHLYFYWYRQILGQKVEFLVSFYNNEISEKSEIFDDQFSVERPDGSNFTLKIRSTKLEDSAMYFCASSERGGQATGELFFGEGSRLTVL.

V is TRBV12-3 or TRBV12-4 and J is TRBJ1-3; D unclear. Trimming took off 6 bases at V and 0 bases at J, with 12 bases between the two ends. This CDR3 is built from 15 residues. CDR3 sequence: CASSYDIGSGNTIYF. The CDR3, as DNA: TGTGCCAGCAGCTACGACATAGGCTCTGGAAACACCATATATTTT.

The chain combines TRBV25-1 with TRBJ1-2; a possible D gene is TRBD1 (6 bases). V gave up 4 bases and J gave up 8 bases, with 20 bases separating them. Germline V gene data show CDR1 as MGHDK and CDR2 as SYGVNS. CDR3 length: 15 amino acids. CDR3 in amino acids: CASSAGLEQGGGYTF. CDR3 DNA sequence: TGTGCCAGCAGTGCAGGCTTGGAACAGGGCGGCGGCTACACCTTC.

The chain carries TRBV12-3 or TRBV12-4 and TRBJ1-5; weak D call: TRBD1 (5 bases). V was shortened by 6 bases and J by 0 bases, with 9 bases between the two germline ends. This CDR3 has 14 amino acids. CDR3 amino acids: CASSLTASNQPQHF. CDR3 bases: TGTGCCAGCAGCCTGACAGCTAGCAATCAGCCCCAGCATTTT.

CDR3 region: CASSKYGGEPSYEQYF. The CDR3 coding sequence is TGTGCCAGTAGTAAGTATGGAGGGGAACCCTCCTACGAGCAGTACTTC. The rearrangement joins TRBV19 to TRBJ2-7, with D perhaps matching TRBD2 (6 bases). The V end was cut by 4 bases, the J end by 0 bases, with 16 bases between. The length of the CDR3 is 16 residues. Germline V gene data show CDR1 as LNHDA and CDR2 as SQIVND (reference sequence).

This clonotype has just one count. The chain joins TRBV5-4 to TRBJ1-2, with D possibly TRBD1 on 5 matching bases. The V end was cut by 4 bases, the J end by 8 bases, with 15 bases between. CDR1 SGHNT and CDR2 YYREEE come from the germline V gene (reference sequence). The CDR3 totals 13 residues. For the CDR3, the DNA is TGTGCCAGCAGCCCTCCGGGGCGACACGGCTACACCTTC. Translating gives CASSPPGRHGYTF.

CDR3 region: CSAGRGGNQPQHF. As DNA, the CDR3 is TGCAGTGCTGGGAGGGGTGGCAATCAGCCCCAGCATTTT. The chain uses TRBV20-1 and TRBJ1-5, with D tentatively TRBD1 (5 bases). The CDR3 totals 13 residues. Germline values: CDR1 DFQATT, CDR2 SNEGSKA (reference sequence). Deletions cut 5 bases from V and 2 bases from J, with 10 bases between.

The chain is built from TRBV29-1 and TRBJ1-1; tentative D call: TRBD1 (5 bases). CDR1 and CDR2 from the germline V gene are SQVTM and ANQGSEA. CDR3 length equals 13 residues. V gave up 3 bases and J gave up 1 base, with 9 bases separating them. In DNA form, the CDR3 reads TGCAGCGTTGATTTGGGGGGGAACACTGAAGCTTTCTTT. Its protein is CSVDLGGNTEAFF.

The chain combines TRBV12-3 or TRBV12-4 with TRBJ1-5, with D uncertain. This CDR3 is 15 amino acids long. V lost 3 bases and J 0 bases, leaving 9 bases between the germline ends. For the CDR3, the DNA is TGTGCCAGCAGTTTCACTTGGGGTAGCAATCAGCCCCAGCATTTT. Protein sequence: CASSFTWGSNQPQHF.

The chain is built from TRBV7-9 and TRBJ1-5; D is unclear. Trimming stripped 5 bases from V and 3 bases from J, with 11 bases between. The CDR3 extends over 14 amino acids. Germline V lookup: CDR1 SEHNR, CDR2 FQNEAQ (reference sequence). The CDR3 sequence is CASSPRDNNQPQHF. CDR3 DNA: TGTGCCAGCAGCCCCCGCGACAACAATCAGCCCCAGCATTTT.

The rearrangement joins TRBV6-1 to TRBJ2-7, with TRBD2 identical over 8 bases. The CDR3 has 16 residues. Germline V gene lookup returns CDR1 MNHNS and CDR2 SASEGT. With 9 bases clipped from V and 0 bases from J, the junction kept 13 bases outside the gene matches. The CDR3 nucleotides are TGTGCCAGTACTGAGCGGGGGTCCTCCTTCTCCTACGAGCAGTACTTC. Its translation is CASTERGSSFSYEQYF.

This clonotype came up a few times. V is TRBV28 and J is TRBJ2-2, with unresolved D. Germline lookup yields CDR1 MDHEN and CDR2 SYDVKM. The CDR3 extends over 14 amino acids. V was clipped by 7 bases and J by 2 bases, with 11 bases between them. This CDR3 reads CASMLGGNTGELFF. The CDR3 nucleotides are TGTGCCAGCATGCTCGGCGGTAACACCGGGGAGCTGTTTTTT.

The V call is TRBV18, the J call TRBJ1-6, with 8 bases matching TRBD1. The CDR3 spans 13 residues. The V gene's germline CDR1 is KGHSH and CDR2 LQKENI. V gave up 6 bases and J gave up 10 bases; unmatched junction bases: 5. The CDR3 nucleotides are TGTGCCAGCTCTGCAGGGGGCGAATCACCCCTCCACTTT. Translated, it gives CASSAGGESPLHF.

The chain carries TRBV19 and TRBJ2-1, with D possibly TRBD2 on 7 matching bases. The CDR3 extends over 13 amino acids. V was shortened by 7 bases and J by 10 bases, with 17 bases between the two germline ends. Germline V lookup: CDR1 LNHDA, CDR2 SQIVND (reference sequence). DNA for the CDR3: TGTGCCAGTATTGCGGGGGCCGGAGGGGAGCAGTTCTTC. Protein product: CASIAGAGGEQFF.

The V gene is TRBV20-1, the J gene TRBJ1-4, with D perhaps TRBD1 (6 bases). The CDR3 consists of 13 residues. Trimming left V 8 bases short and J 7 bases short, with 17 bases between. Germline V CDR1 and CDR2: DFQATT, SNEGSKA (reference sequence). This chain's CDR3 is CSPEGENSEKLFF. For the CDR3, the DNA is TGCAGTCCCGAGGGGGAGAATAGTGAAAAACTGTTTTTT.